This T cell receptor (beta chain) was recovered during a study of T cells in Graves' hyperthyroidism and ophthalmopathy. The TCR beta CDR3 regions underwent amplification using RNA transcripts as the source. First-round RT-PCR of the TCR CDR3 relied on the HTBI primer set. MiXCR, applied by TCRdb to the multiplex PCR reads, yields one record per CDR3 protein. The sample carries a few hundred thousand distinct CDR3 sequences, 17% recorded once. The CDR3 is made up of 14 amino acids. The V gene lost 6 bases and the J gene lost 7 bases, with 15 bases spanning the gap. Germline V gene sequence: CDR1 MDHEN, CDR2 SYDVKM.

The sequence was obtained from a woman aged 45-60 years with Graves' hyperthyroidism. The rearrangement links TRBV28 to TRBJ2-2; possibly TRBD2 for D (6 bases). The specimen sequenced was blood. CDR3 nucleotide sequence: TGTGCCAGCAGGAGGGACTCCGGGGACGGGGAGCTGTTTTTT. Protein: CASRRDSGDGELFF.